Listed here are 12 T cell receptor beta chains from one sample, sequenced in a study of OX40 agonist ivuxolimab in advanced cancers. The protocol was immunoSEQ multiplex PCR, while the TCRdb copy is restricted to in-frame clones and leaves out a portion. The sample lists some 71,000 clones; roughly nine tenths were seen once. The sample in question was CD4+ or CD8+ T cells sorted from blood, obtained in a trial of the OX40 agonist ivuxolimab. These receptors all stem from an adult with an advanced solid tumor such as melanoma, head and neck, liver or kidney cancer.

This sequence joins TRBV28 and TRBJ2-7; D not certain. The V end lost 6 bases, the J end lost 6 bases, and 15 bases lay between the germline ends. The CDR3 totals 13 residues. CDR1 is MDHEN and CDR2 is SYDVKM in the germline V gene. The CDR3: CASRASFLLEQYF. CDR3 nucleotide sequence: TGTGCCAGCAGGGCATCCTTCCTCCTCGAGCAGTACTTC.

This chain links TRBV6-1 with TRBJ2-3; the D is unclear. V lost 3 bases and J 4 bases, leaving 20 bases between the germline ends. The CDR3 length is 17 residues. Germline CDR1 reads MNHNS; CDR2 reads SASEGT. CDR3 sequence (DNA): TGTGCCAGCAGTGATTTTTCGTGGGCCTCGGTCCCAGATACGCAGTATTTT. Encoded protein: CASSDFSWASVPDTQYF.

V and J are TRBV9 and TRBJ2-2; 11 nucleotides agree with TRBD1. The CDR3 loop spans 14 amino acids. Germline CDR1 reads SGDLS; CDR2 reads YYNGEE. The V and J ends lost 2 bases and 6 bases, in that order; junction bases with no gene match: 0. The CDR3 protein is CASSVGQGAGELFF. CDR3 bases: TGTGCCAGCAGCGTGGGACAGGGGGCCGGGGAGCTGTTTTTT.

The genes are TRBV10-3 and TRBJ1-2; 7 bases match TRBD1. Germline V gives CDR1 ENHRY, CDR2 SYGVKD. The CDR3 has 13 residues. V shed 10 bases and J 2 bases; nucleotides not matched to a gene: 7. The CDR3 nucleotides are TGTGCCACTCCAGGGGACAGCAACTATGGCTACACCTTC. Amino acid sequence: CATPGDSNYGYTF.

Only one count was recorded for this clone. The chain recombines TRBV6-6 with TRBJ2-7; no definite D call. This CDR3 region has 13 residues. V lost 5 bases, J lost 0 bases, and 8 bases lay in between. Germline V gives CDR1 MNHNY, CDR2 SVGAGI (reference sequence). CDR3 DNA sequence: TGTGCCAGCAGTCCACCGAGCTCCTACGAGCAGTACTTC. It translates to CASSPPSSYEQYF.

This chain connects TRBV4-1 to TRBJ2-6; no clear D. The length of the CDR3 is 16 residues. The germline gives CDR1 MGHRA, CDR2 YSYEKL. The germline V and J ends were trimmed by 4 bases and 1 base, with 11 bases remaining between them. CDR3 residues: CASSPRRVSGANVLTF. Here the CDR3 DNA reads TGCGCCAGCAGCCCAAGGCGAGTATCTGGGGCCAACGTCCTGACTTTC.

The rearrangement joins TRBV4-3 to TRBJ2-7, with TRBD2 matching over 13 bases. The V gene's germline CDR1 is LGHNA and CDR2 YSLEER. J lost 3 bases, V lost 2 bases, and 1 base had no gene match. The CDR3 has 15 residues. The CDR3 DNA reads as TGCGCCAGCAGCCAATGGACTAGCGGGAGCTACGAGCAGTACTTC. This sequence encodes CASSQWTSGSYEQYF.

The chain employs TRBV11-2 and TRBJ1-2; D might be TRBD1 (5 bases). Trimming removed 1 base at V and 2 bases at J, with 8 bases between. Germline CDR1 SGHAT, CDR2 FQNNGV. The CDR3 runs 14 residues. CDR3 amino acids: CASSLAGGNYGYTF. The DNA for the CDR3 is TGTGCCAGCAGCTTAGCCGGGGGGAACTATGGCTACACCTTC.

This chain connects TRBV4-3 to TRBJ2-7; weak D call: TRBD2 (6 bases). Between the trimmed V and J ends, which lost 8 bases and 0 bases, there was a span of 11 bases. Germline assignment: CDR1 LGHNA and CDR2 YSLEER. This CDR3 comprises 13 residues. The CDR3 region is CASSREHSYEQYF. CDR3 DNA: TGCGCCAGCTCTCGGGAGCACTCCTACGAGCAGTACTTC.

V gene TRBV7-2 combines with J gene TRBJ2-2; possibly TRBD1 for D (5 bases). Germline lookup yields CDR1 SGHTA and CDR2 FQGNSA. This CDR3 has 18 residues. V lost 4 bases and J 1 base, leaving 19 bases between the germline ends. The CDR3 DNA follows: TGTGCCAGCAGCTCTCGCATACAGGAATCAGAGAACACCGGGGAGCTGTTTTTT. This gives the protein CASSSRIQESENTGELFF.

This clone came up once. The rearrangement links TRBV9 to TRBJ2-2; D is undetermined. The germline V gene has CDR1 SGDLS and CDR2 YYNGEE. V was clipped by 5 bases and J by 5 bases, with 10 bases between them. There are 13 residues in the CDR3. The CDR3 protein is CASSRRGTGELFF. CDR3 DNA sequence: TGTGCCAGCAGTCGTAGAGGAACCGGGGAGCTGTTTTTT.

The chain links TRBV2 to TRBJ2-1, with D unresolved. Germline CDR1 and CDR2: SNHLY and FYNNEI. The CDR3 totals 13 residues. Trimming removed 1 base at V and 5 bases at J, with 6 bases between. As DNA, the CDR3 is TGTGCCAGCAGTGAAGTTTCGGACAATGAGCAGTTCTTC. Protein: CASSEVSDNEQFF.